The 14 T cell receptor beta chains presented below share a single source sample, sequenced in a study of cytomegalovirus exposure and HLA in healthy donors. Primers included in the PCR were 60 Vbeta and 13 Jbeta primers. Profiling relied on immunoSEQ multiplex PCR, and the TCRdb table lists in-frame clones only, not all of them. The sample table includes approximately 50,000 clones. Sequenced input: PBMCs. The receptors originated from a female donor in good health and CMV-seronegative.

This chain uses TRBV5-1 with TRBJ2-5; unclear D gene. The CDR3 covers 13 residues. The germline V gene encodes CDR1 SGHRS and CDR2 YFSETQ. The V end lost 1 base, the J end lost 6 bases, and 10 bases lay between the germline ends. CDR3 sequence: CASSLPPLQTQYF. CDR3 DNA: TGCGCCAGCAGCTTGCCACCTCTACAGACCCAGTACTTC.

In regard to this clone: One end of the junction is discordant with germline, which a read error may explain. The genes are TRBV2 and TRBJ2-5; D is perhaps TRBD1 (6 bases). Germline V lookup: CDR1 SNHLY, CDR2 FYNNEI. CDR3 length: 14 amino acids. The chain's CDR3 is CASTEWGPQETQYF. CDR3 nucleotides: TGTGCCAGCACTGAATGGGGGCCCCAAGAGACCCAGTACTTC.

This chain uses TRBV20-1 with TRBJ1-1; the D is unclear. Germline CDR1 is DFQATT and CDR2 is SNEGSKA (reference sequence). The CDR3 consists of 10 residues. V lost 5 bases and J lost 10, with 11 bases in between. CDR3 protein: CSAERGAAFF. The DNA of the CDR3 is TGCAGTGCTGAAAGAGGAGCAGCTTTCTTT.

J is TRBJ2-7 and V is TRBV9; TRBD2 agrees at 10 bases. The CDR3 length is 17 residues. Germline V gene data show CDR1 as SGDLS and CDR2 as YYNGEE. The trim removed 0 bases at V and 3 bases at J, leaving 9 bases unmatched. CDR3 bases: TGTGCCAGCAGCGTAGGGGCTAGCGGGAGCCTCGTCTACGAGCAGTACTTC. This sequence encodes CASSVGASGSLVYEQYF.

This rearrangement joins TRBV11-2 to TRBJ2-2; 10 bases align to TRBD1. Trimming at V came to 8 bases and at J to 4 bases, leaving 4 bases not matched to a gene. CDR1 and CDR2 (germline): SGHAT, FQNNGV. The CDR3 has 14 residues. The CDR3 loop is CASWTGGFTGELFF. CDR3 bases: TGTGCCAGCTGGACAGGGGGATTCACCGGGGAGCTGTTTTTT. The whole variable domain, filled in from reference TRBV11-2 and TRBJ2-2, reads EAGVAQSPRYKIIEKRQSVAFWCNPISGHATLYWYQQILGQGPKLLIQFQNNGVVDDSQLPKDRFSAERLKGVDSTLKIQPAKLEDSAVYLCASWTGGFTGELFFGEGSRLTVL.

The rearrangement uses TRBV19 and TRBJ1-2, with a weak D call TRBD1 (6 bases). The CDR3 has 13 residues. V was cut by 7 bases and J by 0 bases, with 9 bases left in between. The germline V gene has CDR1 LNHDA and CDR2 SQIVND (reference sequence). CDR3 sequence reads: CASKAGANYGYTF. The CDR3 DNA is TGTGCCAGTAAGGCAGGGGCTAACTATGGCTACACCTTC.

The chain has TRBV9 and TRBJ1-2, with D maybe TRBD1 (5 bases). V was cut by 2 bases and J by 0 bases, with 8 bases left in between. Germline V gene data show CDR1 as SGDLS and CDR2 as YYNGEE. This CDR3 has 14 residues. The CDR3 DNA sequence: TGTGCCAGCAGCGTCTTGACAGCTAACTATGGCTACACCTTC. Amino acids: CASSVLTANYGYTF.

The chain joins TRBV6-1 to TRBJ1-1; possible D gene TRBD1, 5 bases. Germline V gene data show CDR1 as MNHNS and CDR2 as SASEGT. The V end lost 1 base, the J end lost 0 bases, and 6 bases lay between the germline ends. CDR3 length: 14 residues. This CDR3 reads CASSEGGVNTEAFF. The CDR3 DNA sequence: TGTGCCAGCAGTGAAGGGGGCGTGAACACTGAAGCTTTCTTT.

The chain joins TRBV7-2 to TRBJ1-2; TRBD1 matches 8 bases. Germline V gene lookup returns CDR1 SGHTA and CDR2 FQGNSA. V gave up 0 bases and J gave up 1 base; unmatched junction bases: 13. The CDR3 consists of 19 residues. The CDR3 region has the DNA TGTGCCAGCAGCTTAGCCCCCAGAGCCACAGGGGGATATAACTATGGCTACACCTTC. Its translation is CASSLAPRATGGYNYGYTF.

The gene calls are TRBV11-2 and TRBJ2-7, with unresolved D. The ends were cut back, 3 bases at V and 0 bases at J, with 6 bases in the middle. CDR3 length: 13 amino acids. In germline, CDR1 is SGHAT, CDR2 FQNNGV. In DNA, the CDR3 is TGTGCCAGCAGCTTTGGCCACTCCTACGAGCAGTACTTC. Amino acid sequence: CASSFGHSYEQYF.

For this clone: The junction shows a germline mismatch at one end, possibly a read error. J is TRBJ2-7 and V is TRBV6-6; 8 nucleotides agree with TRBD2. Per germline, CDR1 MNHNY and CDR2 SVGAGI (reference sequence). The CDR3 contains 13 residues. CDR3 sequence (DNA): TGTGCCAGCAGCAGGGGACTAGGAACGTTCGGGGACTTC. Translated: CASSRGLGTFGDF.

The chain recombines TRBV30 with TRBJ1-5, with D uncertain. Germline CDR1 is GTSNPN and CDR2 is SVGIG (reference sequence). Trimming pared 2 bases from V and 2 bases from J, leaving 10 bases between. CDR3 length: 14 amino acids. Written as DNA, the CDR3 is TGTGCCTGGAGTAGGGAGATTGGCAATCAGCCCCAGCATTTT. Translated: CAWSREIGNQPQHF.

The chain couples TRBV6-1 to TRBJ2-7, with a possible D match to TRBD2 (6 bases). From germline, CDR1 is MNHNS and CDR2 SASEGT. V lost 6 bases, J lost 2 bases, and 14 bases lay in between. The CDR3 totals 14 residues. Here the CDR3 reads CASRPGLPAYEQYF. For the CDR3, the DNA is TGTGCCAGCAGACCGGGACTTCCTGCCTACGAGCAGTACTTC.

The chain is built from TRBV18 and TRBJ2-5; 7 nucleotides align to TRBD1. This CDR3 comprises 13 residues. Germline V gives CDR1 KGHSH, CDR2 LQKENI. V was pared by 2 bases and J by 3 bases, with 0 bases of the junction left unmatched. As DNA, the CDR3 is TGTGCCAGCTCACCAGGGACAGAAGAGACCCAGTACTTC. It yields the protein CASSPGTEETQYF. The whole variable domain, filled in from reference TRBV18 and TRBJ2-5, reads NAGVMQNPRHLVRRRGQEARLRCSPMKGHSHVYWYRQLPEEGLKFMVYLQKENIIDESGMPKERFSAEFPKEGPSILRIQQVVRGDSAAYFCASSPGTEETQYFGPGTRLLVL.